This T cell receptor (beta chain) comes out of a study of T cell changes during pregnancy in multiple sclerosis (dated by TCRdb to about 2019). Describing the broader study: The study examined how the T cell repertoire changed over the course of pregnancy in women with multiple sclerosis.

Of note for this clone: No antigen is known for it. Per-nucleotide qualities are absent, and no much larger clonotype sits a single base away.

V is cut back by 3 bases and J by 3 bases, with 8 bases in the junction unmatched. Per the germline V gene (reference sequence), GTSNPN is the CDR1 and SVGIG is the CDR2. The CDR3 measures 15 amino acids from cysteine to phenylalanine. Here the CDR3 DNA is all that survives: 45 bases in frame from base 1. Library construction relied on the immunoSEQ multiplex PCR assay. Imported from immuneACCESS, the table was reduced by TCRdb to in-frame sequences with V and J called. These copies leave out some clones; in studies compared against another copy, an unresolved V gene accounts for under half, and the cause of the remainder is not known. In all, the sample holds over 80,000 clones, and 90% of those were seen once. Around 0.76% of the sample comes from the top ten.

Sequenced material: peripheral blood, taken in the second trimester of pregnancy. The TCR sequence derives from a female donor in good health, enrolled as a control in a pregnancy study. Recombination joined TRBV30 with TRBJ1-5, with TRBD1 identical over 7 junction bases. CDR3 protein: CAWSFQGDPNQPQHF. At the DNA level, the sequence is TGTGCCTGGAGCTTTCAGGGGGACCCCAATCAGCCCCAGCATTTT.